This entry concerns a single T cell receptor (beta chain). V lost 0 bases and J lost 5, with 8 bases in between. Germline CDR1 and CDR2: LNHNV and YYDKDF (reference sequence). The CDR3 contains 15 residues. As handled by the study authors: Reference gene primer amplification gave nucleated cell count estimates. Assay used: immunoSEQ multiplex PCR; TCRdb lists only in-frame clones, some missing. V, J and clone size were drawn from that table, and D and trimming were deduced from the DNA. The data contain around 60,000 clones, approximately 81% of them singletons. The data are from a study of blood T cell repertoires in COVID-19.

V is TRBV15 and J is TRBJ1-6, with D possibly TRBD1 on 6 matching bases. What was sequenced was peripheral blood. The sequence was collected from a man aged 60 to 75 with COVID-19, enrolled during active disease. The CDR3 coding sequence is TGTGCCACCAGCAGAGATCGACAGGATAATTCACCCCTCCACTTT. It translates to CATSRDRQDNSPLHF.